The rows below give T cell receptor beta chains drawn from one sample of a study of shared clonotypes between healthy human individuals. Repertoires were generated with immunoSEQ multiplex PCR, while TCRdb's copy carries only in-frame clones and drops some. The table includes about 680,000 clones, around three quarters detected once. Sequencing was carried out using memory CD4+ T cells sorted from blood. These TCRs come from a woman aged 25 to 45 in good health. Both conserved end residues are part of each CDR3. The D gene is left open where the match is weak. Clone size appears in some rows only: once, few, many, or a class for an expanded clone.

TGTGCCAGCTCACGGGACGTCGGAAACACCATATATTTT,CASSRDVGNTIYF,.,TRBJ1-3,13,TRBV18,.
TGTGCCAGCAGCTTTGCACGGGAGGGTGAGCAGTTCTTC,CASSFAREGEQFF,TRBD2,TRBJ2-1,13,TRBV11-3,.
TGTGCCAGCAGCTTAGGAACAGGGGGCTTCCTCGAGCAGTACTTC,CASSLGTGGFLEQYF,TRBD1,TRBJ2-7,15,TRBV7-2,.
TGTGCCAGCATGGACAGGGGCAATCAGCCCCAGCATTTT,CASMDRGNQPQHF,TRBD1,TRBJ1-5,13,TRBV28,.
TGTGCCTGGAGTGCAGGCGGAGGGGGCCAAGAGACCCAGTACTTC,CAWSAGGGGQETQYF,.,TRBJ2-5,15,TRBV30,.
TGCGCCAGCAGCTTGGGACAGTACCAAGAGACCCAGTACTTC,CASSLGQYQETQYF,.,TRBJ2-5,14,TRBV5-1,.
TGTGCCAGCAGCTTACGGAGTAGCACAGATACGCAGTATTTT,CASSLRSSTDTQYF,.,TRBJ2-3,14,TRBV11-2,.
TGTGCCTGGAGTGCGCGGGACGAGCAGTACTTC,CAWSARDEQYF,.,TRBJ2-7,11,TRBV30,once
TGTGCCAGCAGTGGACTAGGTAGCGACGGGGAGCTGTTTTTT,CASSGLGSDGELFF,.,TRBJ2-2,14,TRBV25-1,few
TGCGCCAGCAGTCGTATGCCCGGGACAGTAAATGAAAAACTGTTTTTT,CASSRMPGTVNEKLFF,TRBD1,TRBJ1-4,16,TRBV4-1,.
TGTGCCAGCAGTGAGGGGCATACGCAGTATTTT,CASSEGHTQYF,.,TRBJ2-3,11,TRBV6-1,.
TGTGCCAGTAGTATATTTGGCAGAAACACTGAAGCTTTCTTT,CASSIFGRNTEAFF,.,TRBJ1-1,14,TRBV19,.
TGTGCCACCAGCAGGGACAGGGGTGGCACTGAAGCTTTCTTT,CATSRDRGGTEAFF,TRBD1,TRBJ1-1,14,TRBV15,.
TGTGCCAGCTCACCACTTCAGACAAGTGACAGGGCAGACAATCATGGCTACACCTTC,CASSPLQTSDRADNHGYTF,TRBD1,TRBJ1-2,19,TRBV18,.
TGTGCCAGCAGTAGACACGGAGGCGATGAAAAACTGTTTTTT,CASSRHGGDEKLFF,.,TRBJ1-4,14,TRBV6-1,.
TGTGCCAGCAGCCCCTGGGGGGCGAGCGGGGAGCTGTTTTTT,CASSPWGASGELFF,.,TRBJ2-2,14,TRBV7-3,.
TGTGCCAGCAGTTTGATACAGGGATCGGGACAGCCCCAGCATTTT,CASSLIQGSGQPQHF,.,TRBJ1-5,15,TRBV28,few
TGTGCCAGCTCCCCAGTAGGAGGGGAGCAGTACTTC,CASSPVGGEQYF,.,TRBJ2-7,12,TRBV18,.
TGTGCCACCAGCAGAGCCCGGAGCAGCGGCAATCAGCCCCAGCATTTT,CATSRARSSGNQPQHF,.,TRBJ1-5,16,TRBV15,.
TGTGCCAGCAGCTTAGAACGGCAGGCCGAGCAGTACTTC,CASSLERQAEQYF,.,TRBJ2-7,13,TRBV13,.
TGCGCCAGCAGCGTGACCGGAGAGGTGGAGACCCAGTACTTC,CASSVTGEVETQYF,.,TRBJ2-5,14,TRBV5-1,.
TGTGCCAGCTCACACTCCCCTACTGACTATGGCTACACCTTC,CASSHSPTDYGYTF,.,TRBJ1-2,14,TRBV18,many
TGCGCCAGCAGCACGGGACGGCTCCAAGAGACCCAGTACTTC,CASSTGRLQETQYF,.,TRBJ2-5,14,TRBV5-1,.
TGTGCCAGCAGCTTATTAGGGACAGGCTCCTACGAGCAGTACTTC,CASSLLGTGSYEQYF,TRBD1,TRBJ2-7,15,TRBV7-2,.
TGTGCCTGGAGTGAGGGTTCCCCCCTCCACTTT,CAWSEGSPLHF,.,TRBJ1-6,11,TRBV30,.
TGCGCCAGCAGCCTGGGGGACAGGGAGAGCTCCTACGAGCAGTACTTC,CASSLGDRESSYEQYF,TRBD1,TRBJ2-7,16,TRBV5-1,.
TGTGCCAGGCAAGGGACAGAGTCCTACGAGCAGTACTTC,CARQGTESYEQYF,TRBD1,TRBJ2-7,13,TRBV27,.
TGCAGCGTTGAAGACCGCGCCACATTTGCTTTCTTT,CSVEDRATFAFF,.,TRBJ1-1,12,TRBV29-1,.
TGTGCCAGTAGTGGAACCGGACTAGCGGGACCCTACAATGAGCAGTTCTTC,CASSGTGLAGPYNEQFF,TRBD2,TRBJ2-1,17,TRBV19,.
TGTGCCAGTAGTATAGGTTTTGCAGGGGGCGCGAGTTCCAATCAGCCCCAGCATTTT,CASSIGFAGGASSNQPQHF,TRBD1,TRBJ1-5,19,TRBV19,.
TGTGCCAGCAGTACACAGGGGGCCCGAGGCGGTGGGCAGTACTTC,CASSTQGARGGGQYF,TRBD1,TRBJ2-7,15,TRBV28,once
TGCGCCAGCAGTGAGTCCGGGACAGGAGATTACGAGCAGTACTTC,CASSESGTGDYEQYF,TRBD1,TRBJ2-7,15,TRBV10-1,.
TGTGCCAGCAGTTCCAGCCGAGGTGAAAAACTGTTTTTT,CASSSSRGEKLFF,.,TRBJ1-4,13,TRBV6-5,.
TGTGCCAGCAGTTTTAGGGCCGGGGAGCTGTTTTTT,CASSFRAGELFF,.,TRBJ2-2,12,TRBV11-2,.
TGTGCCAGCAGCCCCGGCCCCCAGCCGAACACCGGGGAGCTGTTTTTT,CASSPGPQPNTGELFF,.,TRBJ2-2,16,TRBV7-3,.
TGTGCCAGCAGTCCGCGCCTAGCCCGCAACCCGTCCTACGAGCAGTACTTC,CASSPRLARNPSYEQYF,.,TRBJ2-7,17,TRBV7-9,.
TGCAGCGGCGTCATGGGGGAGGTATCCTACGAGCAGTACTTC,CSGVMGEVSYEQYF,.,TRBJ2-7,14,TRBV29-1,.
TGTGCCAGCAGTGACTTTATAGATACGCAGTATTTT,CASSDFIDTQYF,.,TRBJ2-3,12,TRBV25-1,.
TGCAGCGTTCCACCGGACAGAGGCACAGATACGCAGTATTTT,CSVPPDRGTDTQYF,.,TRBJ2-3,14,TRBV29-1,.
TGCGCCAGCAGCTTTTCCGGGCGGGAGGCCTCATACAATGAGCAGTTCTTC,CASSFSGREASYNEQFF,TRBD2,TRBJ2-1,17,TRBV5-1,once
TGCGCCAGCAGCCTTCAGCACAGGCTCCAAGAGACCCAGTACTTC,CASSLQHRLQETQYF,.,TRBJ2-5,15,TRBV4-1,once
TGTGCCAGCTCACGGGACGGTTCCTACGAGCAGTACTTC,CASSRDGSYEQYF,.,TRBJ2-7,13,TRBV18,.
TGTGCCAGCAGTGAATGGGGTCAGGGAAGAGCTGAAGACTACGAGCAGTACTTC,CASSEWGQGRAEDYEQYF,.,TRBJ2-7,18,TRBV2,once
TGCGCCAGCAGCTTGAGCGCGGTGAACACTGAAGCTTTCTTT,CASSLSAVNTEAFF,.,TRBJ1-1,14,TRBV5-1,.
TGCGCCAGCAGTGGCCCACAGGGGCCGGGAGCGTTCCACGAGCAGTACTTC,CASSGPQGPGAFHEQYF,.,TRBJ2-7,17,TRBV10-2,.
TGTGCCAGCAGAATGGGACGTTTAGTTCTTCAGCCCCAGCATTTT,CASRMGRLVLQPQHF,.,TRBJ1-5,15,TRBV28,.
TGTGCCATAGCGGGGGGTGGCTCCTACGAGCAGTACTTC,CAIAGGGSYEQYF,TRBD2,TRBJ2-7,13,TRBV6-6,.
TGCGCCAGCAGCTTCCCCGGGACAGGTACTAATGAGCAGTTCTTC,CASSFPGTGTNEQFF,TRBD1,TRBJ2-1,15,TRBV5-1,many
TGTGCCAGCAGCTTAAGAGGGACAGGGGGCACCGGGGAGCTGTTTTTT,CASSLRGTGGTGELFF,TRBD1,TRBJ2-2,16,TRBV7-9,.
TGCAGCGTTGGAGGGCAGTACAATGAGCAGTTCTTC,CSVGGQYNEQFF,.,TRBJ2-1,12,TRBV29-1,.
TGTGCCAGCAGTTGGGGGCGCACAGATACGCAGTATTTT,CASSWGRTDTQYF,.,TRBJ2-3,13,TRBV6-6,.
TGTGCCAGCAGTTTTCTCAGGAGTACTGGAAACACCATATATTTT,CASSFLRSTGNTIYF,.,TRBJ1-3,15,TRBV7-6,.
TGTGCCAGCAGCCGAACAGGGGGCACTGAAGCTTTCTTT,CASSRTGGTEAFF,TRBD1,TRBJ1-1,13,TRBV14,few
TGTGCCAGCAGAGAACTAGCGGGAAACACCGGGGAGCTGTTTTTT,CASRELAGNTGELFF,TRBD2,TRBJ2-2,15,TRBV6-5,.